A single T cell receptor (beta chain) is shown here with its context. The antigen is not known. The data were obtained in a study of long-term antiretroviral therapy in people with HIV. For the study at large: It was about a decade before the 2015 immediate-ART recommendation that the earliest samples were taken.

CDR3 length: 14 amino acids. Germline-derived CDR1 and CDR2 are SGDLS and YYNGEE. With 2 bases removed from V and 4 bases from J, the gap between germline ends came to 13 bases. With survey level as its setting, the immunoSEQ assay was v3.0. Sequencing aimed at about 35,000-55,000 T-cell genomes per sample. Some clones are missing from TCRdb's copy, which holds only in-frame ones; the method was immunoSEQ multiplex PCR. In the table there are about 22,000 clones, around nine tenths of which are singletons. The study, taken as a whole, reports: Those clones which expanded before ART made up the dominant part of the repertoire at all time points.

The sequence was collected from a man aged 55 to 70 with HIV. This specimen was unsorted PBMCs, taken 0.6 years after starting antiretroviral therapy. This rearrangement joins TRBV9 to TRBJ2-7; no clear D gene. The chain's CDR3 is CASSVGFVGYEQYF. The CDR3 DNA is TGTGCCAGCAGCGTGGGGTTCGTAGGGTACGAGCAGTACTTC.